The next 22 T cell receptor beta chains were all read from a single sample in a study of T cell repertoires in cytomegalovirus infection. TCRdb re-derived calls from the reads in MiXCR, one entry per CDR3 protein. Seen here are 150,000 to 200,000 distinct CDR3 sequences, approximately 15% observed once, and the top ten hold over 20%. The sample taken for sequencing was PBMCs. The receptors originated from a human donor in good health (CMV status not recorded). Some clones in this sample may be carry-over from other donors' samples.

This clonotype was seen more than once but under ten times. This chain joins TRBV5-1 and TRBJ2-1, with 10 nucleotides matching TRBD2. V lost 2 bases, J lost 14 bases, and 7 bases stayed unmatched. The CDR3 runs to 13 residues. CDR1 is SGHRS and CDR2 is YFSETQ in the germline V gene. The CDR3 protein is CASSLSASGSKFF. CDR3 nucleotide sequence: TGCGCCAGCAGCTTATCGGCTAGCGGGAGTAAGTTCTTC.

The chain is built from TRBV27 and TRBJ2-3; D might be TRBD2 (6 bases). The CDR3 runs 13 residues. Germline V gene data show CDR1 as MNHEY and CDR2 as SMNVEV (reference sequence). V was clipped by 6 bases and J by 6 bases, with 13 bases between them. CDR3 residues: CASRIGTGDTQYF. Here the CDR3 DNA reads TGTGCCAGCAGGATAGGGACTGGGGATACGCAGTATTTT.

The chain joins TRBV28 to TRBJ1-5; tentatively, D is TRBD1 (5 bases). From germline, CDR1 is MDHEN and CDR2 SYDVKM. The CDR3 length is 15 residues. With 6 bases removed from V and 1 base from J, the gap between germline ends came to 13 bases. The DNA of the CDR3 is TGTGCCAGCAGACCTCAGGGAGGGAGCAATCAGCCCCAGCATTTT. This translates into CASRPQGGSNQPQHF.

This clonotype was picked up a small number of times. The chain couples TRBV15 to TRBJ2-2, with a weak D call TRBD2 (6 bases). The CDR3 sequence is 16 residues long. In germline, CDR1 is LNHNV, CDR2 YYDKDF (reference sequence). Deletions cut 3 bases from V and 1 base from J, with 12 bases between. DNA for the CDR3: TGTGCCACCAGCAGGCCGAGTAGCGGGAACACCGGGGAGCTGTTTTTT. This translates into CATSRPSSGNTGELFF.

This clonotype was found many times. This chain uses TRBV7-2 with TRBJ1-2; D is ambiguous. Germline V gene lookup returns CDR1 SGHTA and CDR2 FQGNSA. Trimming left V 0 bases short and J 4 bases short, with 15 bases between. This CDR3 is built from 16 residues. This chain's CDR3 is CASSLATTENFYGYTF. The CDR3 coding sequence is TGTGCCAGCAGCTTAGCGACAACAGAAAACTTCTATGGCTACACCTTC.

Concerning this clonotype: Because the CDR3 is missing its conserved closing phenylalanine or tryptophan, this is likely a read error. The chain has TRBV2 and TRBJ1-5; unclear D gene. Germline V lookup: CDR1 SNHLY, CDR2 FYNNEI. The CDR3 consists of 16 residues. V lost 3 bases to trimming and J lost 1 base, with 13 bases between them. The CDR3 protein is CASSEKSSLSNQPQHS. The CDR3, as DNA: TGTGCCAGCAGTGAGAAATCATCCCTGAGCAATCAGCCCCAGCATTCT.

The chain couples TRBV19 to TRBJ2-1; 11 nucleotides agree with TRBD2. V gave up 1 base and J gave up 7 bases; unmatched junction bases: 9. The CDR3 has 17 amino acids. The germline V gene has CDR1 LNHDA and CDR2 SQIVND (reference sequence). CDR3 amino acids: CASSIGPTSGRLNEQFF. The CDR3 DNA reads TGTGCCAGTAGTATAGGCCCCACTAGCGGGAGATTAAATGAGCAGTTCTTC.

The CDR3 spells CASRGGGGPTDTQYF. The CDR3 nucleotides read TGTGCCAGCAGGGGAGGGGGGGGTCCGACAGATACGCAGTATTTT. The chain couples TRBV5-4 to TRBJ2-3; weak D call: TRBD2 (7 bases). Germline V gene data show CDR1 as SGHNT and CDR2 as YYREEE (reference sequence). Trimming cost V 5 bases and J 3 bases, with 16 bases left between them. The CDR3 has 15 amino acids.

This clonotype turned up a few times. The chain carries TRBV19 and TRBJ2-6; perhaps TRBD1 as D (5 bases). Germline lookup yields CDR1 LNHDA and CDR2 SQIVND (reference sequence). This CDR3 is built from 17 residues. The V end was cut by 7 bases, the J end by 2 bases, with 18 bases between. The chain's CDR3 is CASKTSRETPGANVLTF. CDR3 DNA: TGTGCCAGTAAAACCAGCAGGGAAACTCCTGGGGCCAACGTCCTGACTTTC. The variable domain in full, with the rest retrieved from reference TRBV19 and TRBJ2-6, is DGGITQSPKYLFRKEGQNVTLSCEQNLNHDAMYWYRQDPGQGLRLIYYSQIVNDFQKGDIAEGYSVSREKKESFPLTVTSAQKNPTAFYLCASKTSRETPGANVLTFGAGSRLTVL.

This clonotype was recorded at least ten times. The chain links TRBV7-2 to TRBJ2-7; 7 positions agree with TRBD2. With V trimmed by 1 base and J by 4 bases, 4 bases remained unmatched. Germline V gene sequence: CDR1 SGHTA, CDR2 FQGNSA. CDR3 length equals 14 residues. CDR3 DNA sequence: TGTGCCAGCAGCTTAGGGCTAGCGGCATACGAGCAGTACTTC. Translation: CASSLGLAAYEQYF. Variable domain in full (rest from reference TRBV7-2 and TRBJ2-7): GAGVSQSPSNKVTEKGKDVELRCDPISGHTALYWYRQSLGQGLEFLIYFQGNSAPDKSGLPSDRFSAERTGGSVSTLTIQRTQQEDSAVYLCASSLGLAAYEQYFGPGTRLTVT.

Only a few counts were recorded for this clonotype. V gene TRBV10-1 combines with J gene TRBJ1-1, with TRBD1 as a possible D gene (5 bases). Germline assignment: CDR1 WNHNN and CDR2 SYGVQD (reference sequence). Trimming took 0 bases from V and 3 from J, leaving 14 bases between them. CDR3 length equals 16 residues. CDR3 DNA sequence: TGCGCCAGCAGTGAGTCGATCGGGGGACCGGACACTGAAGCTTTCTTT. Its protein product is CASSESIGGPDTEAFF.

This clonotype was recorded at least ten times. The CDR3 nucleotides read TGTGCCAGCAGTTACCCGGGCGGGGAGCTGTTTTTT. Amino acid sequence: CASSYPGGELFF. The gene calls are TRBV27 and TRBJ2-2, with unresolved D. The CDR3 has 12 residues. Germline CDR1 and CDR2: MNHEY and SMNVEV (reference sequence). Trimming left V 4 bases short and J 7 bases short, with 7 bases between.

The chain uses TRBV7-2 and TRBJ2-2, with D tentatively TRBD2 (5 bases). This CDR3 region has 14 residues. The germline V and J ends were trimmed by 5 bases and 5 bases, with 12 bases remaining between them. Germline lookup yields CDR1 SGHTA and CDR2 FQGNSA. CDR3 DNA: TGTGCCAGCAGCCCCGTCGGGGTGACCGGGGAGCTGTTTTTT. It yields the protein CASSPVGVTGELFF.

This clonotype was detected ten times or more. This sequence joins TRBV12-5 and TRBJ1-2; the D gene is possibly TRBD1 (5 bases). V lost 4 bases and J lost 4, with 13 bases in between. This CDR3 comprises 14 residues. Germline-derived CDR1 and CDR2 are LGHNT and FRNRAP. The CDR3 reads CASGSLGHSYGYTF. The CDR3 region has the DNA TGTGCTAGTGGTTCACTTGGACATTCCTATGGCTACACCTTC.

CDR3 DNA: TGTGCCAGCAGCACCGACCTGGGGGAGACCCAGTACTTC. Translating gives CASSTDLGETQYF. The chain uses TRBV7-9 and TRBJ2-5, with D unresolved. The length of the CDR3 is 13 residues. Trimming pared 5 bases from V and 5 bases from J, leaving 12 bases between. Germline assignment: CDR1 SEHNR and CDR2 FQNEAQ (reference sequence).

J is TRBJ2-3 and V is TRBV7-2, with TRBD2 matching over 12 bases. V trimming: 5 bases; J trimming: 4 bases; junction bases outside the gene matches: 4. Germline V gives CDR1 SGHTA, CDR2 FQGNSA. The CDR3 totals 15 residues. The CDR3 loop is CASSPTSGRSDTQYF. The CDR3 coding sequence is TGTGCCAGCAGCCCGACTAGCGGGAGATCAGATACGCAGTATTTT.

This chain joins TRBV29-1 and TRBJ2-1; D unclear. V lost 6 bases to trimming and J lost 0 bases, with 9 bases between them. The CDR3 length is 13 residues. Germline CDR1 and CDR2: SQVTM and ANQGSEA. CDR3 sequence (DNA): TGCAGCGTATCAACCAGCTCCTACAATGAGCAGTTCTTC. Translated: CSVSTSSYNEQFF.

This clonotype was found many times. V is TRBV28 and J is TRBJ1-4; D perhaps matches TRBD1 (5 bases). V was shortened by 3 bases and J by 8 bases, with 10 bases between the two germline ends. There are 13 residues in the CDR3. Germline CDR1 is MDHEN and CDR2 is SYDVKM. The CDR3 reads CASSLAPGEKLFF. The CDR3, as DNA: TGTGCCAGCAGTTTGGCCCCAGGGGAAAAACTGTTTTTT.

This clonotype was picked up many times. The chain combines TRBV7-6 with TRBJ2-3, with D tentatively TRBD2 (7 bases). Trimming pared 5 bases from V and 1 base from J, leaving 28 bases between. Germline V gives CDR1 SGHVS, CDR2 FNYEAQ. There are 20 residues in the CDR3. The DNA for the CDR3 is TGTGCCAGCAGCGCACCGTGGGGGGCCTGGCGGGAGCCGGGCACAGATACGCAGTATTTT. Translating gives CASSAPWGAWREPGTDTQYF.

The chain links TRBV6-1 to TRBJ1-1; a weak D match, TRBD1 (6 bases). CDR3 size: 14 residues. V was trimmed by 8 bases and J by 2 bases, leaving 15 bases between them. Germline values: CDR1 MNHNS, CDR2 SASEGT. CDR3 bases: TGTGCCAGCCTACAGGGAGGGGGAAACACTGAAGCTTTCTTT. Protein: CASLQGGGNTEAFF.

This clonotype showed up many times. The chain couples TRBV6-2 or TRBV6-3 to TRBJ1-5; 9 bases align to TRBD1. The germline gives CDR1 MNHEY, CDR2 SVGEGT. CDR3 length: 13 amino acids. V was pared by 7 bases and J by 7 bases, with 5 bases of the junction left unmatched. CDR3 DNA: TGTGCCAGCACCCTGACAGGGGGGCAGCCCCAGCATTTT. Protein product: CASTLTGGQPQHF.

The CDR3: CATGAIEGGNSPLHF. The CDR3 coding sequence is TGTGCCACCGGAGCTATAGAGGGAGGTAATTCACCCCTCCACTTT. The rearrangement joins TRBV15 to TRBJ1-6; D gene unclear. The CDR3 length is 15 residues. Trimming shortened V by 8 bases and J by 6 bases, and 17 bases separated the two germline ends. Germline assignment: CDR1 LNHNV and CDR2 YYDKDF (reference sequence).